Each of the 2 T cell receptor beta chains below was sequenced from the same sample in a study of blood T cell repertoires in COVID-19. Data came from immunoSEQ multiplex PCR; TCRdb stores just in-frame clones and leaves some out. The data contain approximately 360,000 clones, over 75% of them singletons. Sequences were obtained from PBMCs or T cells enriched from blood (not recorded which). The source is a man aged 40-49 years in a cohort exposed to, infected with or recovered from COVID-19 (not recorded which).

A single count supports this clone. This chain connects TRBV9 to TRBJ2-2, with 9 bases that match TRBD2. Germline CDR1 SGDLS, CDR2 YYNGEE. V lost 0 bases to trimming and J lost 7 bases; unmatched junction nucleotides: 1. This CDR3 region has 14 residues. The CDR3 DNA reads as TGTGCCAGCAGCGTAGTAGCGGGAGTCGGGGAGCTGTTTTTT. Translation gives CASSVVAGVGELFF.

The chain is built from TRBV5-1 and TRBJ2-7, with 10 bases matching TRBD2. Germline-derived CDR1 and CDR2 are SGHRS and YFSETQ. J gave up 8 bases and V 0 bases, and 5 bases lay outside the gene matches. The CDR3 spans 14 residues. The CDR3 DNA reads as TGCGCCAGCAGCTTGGTTCTAGCGGGAGCTCAGCAGTACTTC. Translation gives CASSLVLAGAQQYF.